The 20 T cell receptor beta chains below come from one sample, sequenced in a study of T cell repertoires in cytomegalovirus infection. No cognate antigen is known for these TCRs. TCRdb re-called the reads through MiXCR, storing one row per CDR3 protein. The table lists roughly 990,000 distinct CDR3 sequences, approximately 32% of them singletons. This material consisted of cultured CD8+ T cells from PBMCs, taken from culture after CMV antigen stimulation. Receptors originate from a human donor in good health (CMV status not recorded). Some clones in this sample may be carry-over from other donors' samples.

This sequence joins TRBV12-3 or TRBV12-4 and TRBJ1-5; the D is unclear. Trimming took 1 base from V and 10 from J, leaving 8 bases between them. The CDR3 has 12 residues. DNA for the CDR3: TGTGCCAGCAGTTTAGGAATCCACCCCCAGCATTTT. This encodes CASSLGIHPQHF.

The rearrangement joins TRBV19 to TRBJ2-3, with TRBD2 matching over 8 bases. Germline V gives CDR1 LNHDA, CDR2 SQIVND (reference sequence). V lost 5 bases, J lost 6 bases, and 13 bases stayed unmatched. This CDR3 is built from 16 residues. The CDR3 reads CASSPSAGAPRDTQYF. The CDR3 DNA sequence: TGTGCCAGTAGTCCCTCAGCGGGGGCTCCTAGGGATACGCAGTATTTT.

The CDR3 sequence is CASLPRLYTGELFF. The CDR3 nucleotides read TGTGCCAGCCTCCCAAGGCTATACACCGGGGAGCTGTTTTTT. This sequence joins TRBV12-3 or TRBV12-4 and TRBJ2-2, with unresolved D. Trimming stripped 8 bases from V and 3 bases from J, with 13 bases between. This CDR3 spans 14 amino acids.

The chain employs TRBV28 and TRBJ2-1, with 12 positions matching TRBD2. This CDR3 region has 16 residues. CDR1 is MDHEN, CDR2 SYDVKM, per germline. Germline trimming cut 3 bases from V and 8 bases from J; bases unmatched to any gene: 8. CDR3 bases: TGTGCCAGCAGTTTCGAGCTAGCGGGGGGGCCGGATGAGCAGTTCTTC. It codes for CASSFELAGGPDEQFF.

The gene calls are TRBV11-2 and TRBJ1-2; D is unresolved. CDR1 SGHAT and CDR2 FQNNGV come from the germline V gene. CDR3 size: 14 residues. V was trimmed by 1 base and J by 0 bases, leaving 6 bases between them. As DNA, the CDR3 is TGTGCCAGCAGCTTAGTCTGGGCTAACTATGGCTACACCTTC. Protein: CASSLVWANYGYTF.

The chain links TRBV6-1 to TRBJ1-5, with D uncertain. CDR3 length equals 13 residues. V shed 0 bases and J shed 7 bases, with 7 bases lying between them. Germline loops: CDR1 MNHNS, CDR2 SASEGT. This CDR3 is CASSEAPGQPQHF. CDR3 DNA: TGTGCCAGCAGTGAAGCTCCCGGGCAGCCCCAGCATTTT.

The chain combines TRBV5-5 with TRBJ2-7; TRBD1 agrees at 9 bases. CDR3 length: 15 amino acids. Germline loops: CDR1 SGHKS, CDR2 YYEKEE (reference sequence). V trimming: 3 bases; J trimming: 2 bases; junction bases outside the gene matches: 6. The CDR3 nucleotides read TGTGCCAGCAGCTCAGCGGGACAGGGAACCTACGAGCAGTACTTC. Protein sequence: CASSSAGQGTYEQYF.

Only a few counts were recorded for this clonotype. This chain connects TRBV27 to TRBJ1-1, with a tentative D call TRBD1 (5 bases). Looked up from germline, CDR1 is MNHEY and CDR2 is SMNVEV (reference sequence). V lost 6 bases and J lost 0, with 23 bases in between. CDR3 length: 18 amino acids. The CDR3 region is CASSTRQFPIRMNTEAFF. The CDR3 DNA reads as TGTGCCAGCAGCACACGACAGTTCCCTATAAGAATGAACACTGAAGCTTTCTTT.

This clonotype was picked up a small number of times. V is TRBV6-5 and J is TRBJ1-5; possibly TRBD1 for D (5 bases). The CDR3 length is 15 residues. Trimming left V 5 bases short and J 3 bases short, with 14 bases between. CDR1 is MNHEY and CDR2 is SVGAGI in the germline V gene. The DNA of the CDR3 is TGTGCCAGCAGTGTTACCTCAGGGTTCAATCAGCCCCAGCATTTT. This sequence encodes CASSVTSGFNQPQHF.

V is TRBV12-3 or TRBV12-4 and J is TRBJ1-1, with a tentative D call TRBD1 (6 bases). The CDR3 runs 14 residues. Trimming shortened V by 3 bases and J by 3 bases, and 11 bases separated the two germline ends. The CDR3 region has the DNA TGTGCCAGCAGTTTTACAGGGACCTACACTGAAGCTTTCTTT. Its translation is CASSFTGTYTEAFF.

This clonotype was seen many times. J is TRBJ2-3 and V is TRBV6-5; the match to TRBD2 covers 11 bases. V lost 7 bases and J lost 4; bases outside the gene matches: 7. Per the germline V gene, CDR1 is MNHEY and CDR2 is SVGAGI. CDR3 length: 15 amino acids. This CDR3 is CASKPGTSGADTQYF. Here the CDR3 DNA reads TGTGCCAGCAAACCCGGGACTAGCGGAGCAGATACGCAGTATTTT.

The V and J genes are TRBV3-1 and TRBJ2-7, with 16 bases aligning to TRBD2. CDR3 length: 15 amino acids. The J segment lost 7 bases and the V segment lost 3 bases, leaving 3 bases of the junction unmatched. Germline V gene sequence: CDR1 LGHDT, CDR2 YNNKEL (reference sequence). CDR3 region: CASSHGTSGGEEQYF. The CDR3 region has the DNA TGTGCCAGCAGCCATGGGACTAGCGGGGGGGAAGAGCAGTACTTC.

The V call is TRBV6-5, the J call TRBJ2-2; TRBD2 aligns across 10 bases. The CDR3 spans 20 residues. CDR1 MNHEY and CDR2 SVGAGI come from the germline V gene. The J segment lost 3 bases and the V segment lost 2 bases, leaving 15 bases of the junction unmatched. DNA for the CDR3: TGTGCCAGCAGTTACGAAGGGTCGGCTAGCGGGGGCCTATACACCGGGGAGCTGTTTTTT. It specifies CASSYEGSASGGLYTGELFF.

This clonotype was counted a few times. The chain has TRBV12-3 or TRBV12-4 and TRBJ2-7; TRBD1 is a possible D gene (6 bases). Trimming left V 6 bases short and J 2 bases short, with 14 bases between. The CDR3 runs 14 residues. CDR3 in amino acids: CASSYDDRPYEQYF. As DNA, the CDR3 is TGTGCCAGCAGCTACGACGACAGGCCCTACGAGCAGTACTTC.

There are a few counts of this clonotype. This chain links TRBV6-2 or TRBV6-3 with TRBJ2-1; 9 bases line up with TRBD1. Germline trimming cut 7 bases from V and 3 bases from J; bases unmatched to any gene: 10. From germline, CDR1 is MNHEY and CDR2 SVGEGT. CDR3 size: 16 residues. The CDR3 region is CASTKSRDRVYNEQFF. Written as DNA, the CDR3 is TGTGCCAGCACCAAGAGTAGGGACAGGGTCTACAATGAGCAGTTCTTC.

The chain is built from TRBV7-9 and TRBJ2-7; possibly TRBD1 for D (6 bases). CDR3 length: 13 amino acids. Germline V gene sequence: CDR1 SEHNR, CDR2 FQNEAQ (reference sequence). The V end was cut by 4 bases, the J end by 3 bases, with 10 bases between. CDR3 sequence (DNA): TGTGCCAGCAGCTCTGGACAGAACTACGAGCAGTACGTC. Its translation is CASSSGQNYEQYV.

V is TRBV6-1 and J is TRBJ1-5; 7 bases align to TRBD1. Germline V gene sequence: CDR1 MNHNS, CDR2 SASEGT. V lost 2 bases, J lost 5 bases, and 0 bases stayed unmatched. The CDR3 has 13 amino acids. The CDR3 loop is CASSEQGDQPQHF. As DNA, the CDR3 is TGTGCCAGCAGTGAACAGGGGGATCAGCCCCAGCATTTT.

The CDR3 spells CATSGTAFWTGELFF. The CDR3 nucleotides are TGTGCCACCTCCGGGACAGCCTTTTGGACCGGGGAGCTGTTTTTT. The chain is built from TRBV19 and TRBJ2-2; TRBD1 matches at 7 bases. From germline, CDR1 is LNHDA and CDR2 SQIVND (reference sequence). This CDR3 region has 15 residues. Trimming at V came to 10 bases and at J to 5 bases, leaving 13 bases not matched to a gene.

This clonotype was recorded only once. V usage is TRBV5-6 and J usage is TRBJ2-7; a weak D match, TRBD2 (5 bases). With 4 bases removed from V and 7 bases from J, the gap between germline ends came to 15 bases. Per germline, CDR1 SGHDT and CDR2 YYEEEE. The CDR3 contains 13 residues. This CDR3 is CASSRPPGIEQYF. As DNA, the CDR3 is TGTGCCAGCAGCCGCCCTCCCGGGATTGAGCAGTACTTC.

This clonotype has a handful of counts. The chain links TRBV4-1 to TRBJ2-3; 15 bases are shared with TRBD2. The length of the CDR3 is 20 residues. Germline values: CDR1 MGHRA, CDR2 YSYEKL. V shed 0 bases, J shed 5 bases, and the junction held 12 bases outside the gene matches. The CDR3 region is CASSQDLLGLAGGQGDTQYF. CDR3 DNA: TGCGCCAGCAGCCAAGATCTTCTGGGACTAGCGGGGGGCCAAGGAGATACGCAGTATTTT.